This TCR beta chain was documented in a study of shared clonotypes between healthy human individuals. Study summary: Each donor contributed plates that comprised three CD4 naive, three CD4 memory, two CD8 naive and one CD8 memory.

Data came from immunoSEQ multiplex PCR; TCRdb stores just in-frame clones and leaves some out. The sample includes roughly 2 million clones, just under 95% of them seen just once. Germline V gene data show CDR1 as SQVTM and CDR2 as ANQGSEA. The V end lost 0 bases, the J end lost 4 bases, and 0 bases lay between the germline ends. The CDR3 sequence is 10 residues long. This clone was recorded a few times. Its specificity is unknown. The same CDR3 is also encoded by other DNA sequences in this sample. The naive CD8 subset, CD45RO-negative cells positively selected for CCR7, excluded terminally differentiated effector memory CD45RA+ cells. Study findings and constraints: The sole specimen, blood, was sampled, and tissue repertoires likely differ.

Sequencing was carried out using naive CD8+ T cells sorted from blood. The sequence came from a young man in good health. The chain joins TRBV29-1 to TRBJ1-2, with D unresolved. CDR3 region: CSVEDYGYTF. DNA of the CDR3: TGCAGCGTTGAAGACTATGGCTACACCTTC.